Following are 23 T cell receptor beta chains from one sample sequenced in a study of cytotoxic CD8 clonotypes in ibrutinib-treated CLL. The protocol was immunoSEQ multiplex PCR, while the TCRdb copy is restricted to in-frame clones and leaves out a portion. The sample yields 150,000 to 200,000 clones, around nine tenths seen once. The sample was PBMCs, taken at disease progression, from a patient treated with ibrutinib. The receptor set was obtained from a human donor with chronic lymphocytic leukemia.

The genes are TRBV5-6 and TRBJ2-5; TRBD1 matches 9 bases. The ends lost 1 base at V and 8 bases at J; junction bases unmatched: 12. CDR3 size: 16 residues. Germline V lookup: CDR1 SGHDT, CDR2 YYEEEE. The CDR3 DNA reads as TGTGCCAGCAGCTTGCCCGGGACAGGGACGGAACCAACCCAGTACTTC. This sequence encodes CASSLPGTGTEPTQYF.

The chain has TRBV7-2 and TRBJ2-1; tentative D call: TRBD2 (6 bases). With 4 bases removed from V and 9 bases from J, the gap between germline ends came to 16 bases. The CDR3 runs to 14 residues. The germline V gene has CDR1 SGHTA and CDR2 FQGNSA. The CDR3 DNA sequence: TGTGCCAGCAGCTCCGCCCTGGGGGGATTTGAGCAGTTCTTC. This encodes CASSSALGGFEQFF.

This clone has a single count. The V call is TRBV2, the J call TRBJ1-3; D unresolved. The ends were cut back, 0 bases at V and 0 bases at J, with 12 bases in the middle. The germline CDR1 and CDR2 sequences are SNHLY and FYNNEI. This CDR3 region has 17 residues. The DNA of the CDR3 is TGTGCCAGCAGTGAAGCGCAATTGGTTTTCTCTGGAAACACCATATATTTT. Amino acids: CASSEAQLVFSGNTIYF.

V gene TRBV6-1 combines with J gene TRBJ2-1; TRBD1 agrees at 10 bases. The ends lost 7 bases at V and 11 bases at J; junction bases unmatched: 8. Germline CDR1 reads MNHNS; CDR2 reads SASEGT. This CDR3 spans 13 amino acids. CDR3 bases: TGTGCCAGCAACTTAGGGACAGGGGTCCAGCAGTTCTTC. This gives the protein CASNLGTGVQQFF.

The gene calls are TRBV30 and TRBJ2-3; D is unresolved. The CDR3 has 12 amino acids. V was trimmed by 0 bases and J by 2 bases, leaving 3 bases between them. Germline assignment: CDR1 GTSNPN and CDR2 SVGIG (reference sequence). This CDR3 is CAWSVYTDTQYF. Written as DNA, the CDR3 is TGTGCCTGGAGTGTATACACAGATACGCAGTATTTT.

The V and J genes are TRBV7-9 and TRBJ2-4, with D maybe TRBD1 (5 bases). V was pared by 5 bases and J by 3 bases, with 17 bases between. This CDR3 region has 16 residues. Per germline, CDR1 SEHNR and CDR2 FQNEAQ (reference sequence). DNA of the CDR3: TGTGCCAGCAGCGATCAGGGTGTGGGGCACAAAAACATTCAGTACTTC. It is translated as CASSDQGVGHKNIQYF.

The chain is built from TRBV6-5 and TRBJ2-3; D uncertain. Germline-derived CDR1 and CDR2 are MNHEY and SVGAGI. V lost 9 bases, J lost 0 bases, and 13 bases lay in between. The CDR3 is 14 residues long. In DNA, the CDR3 is TGTGCCAGTGGCGTGGAGCGAAGCACAGATACGCAGTATTTT. Translation gives CASGVERSTDTQYF.

The chain is built from TRBV21-1 and TRBJ2-7; the D call in the table, TRBD2, was not verified against the DNA. TRBV21-1 is a pseudogene segment. The CDR3 is made up of 14 amino acids. CDR3 residues: CASSKVFPIDEQYF. For the CDR3, the DNA is TGTGCCAGCAGCAAAGTGTTCCCTATCGATGAGCAGTACTTC.

This chain uses TRBV4-3 with TRBJ2-3, with D perhaps matching TRBD1 or TRBD2 (5 bases each). V shed 4 bases and J shed 4 bases, with 9 bases lying between them. Looked up from germline, CDR1 is LGHNA and CDR2 is YSLEER. There are 13 residues in the CDR3. In DNA form, the CDR3 reads TGCGCCAGCAGCCTGGGACCCGCAGATACGCAGTATTTT. Residues: CASSLGPADTQYF.

This clone appeared a single time. This chain uses TRBV6-1 with TRBJ1-5, with TRBD1 as a possible D gene (5 bases). Per the germline V gene, CDR1 is MNHNS and CDR2 is SASEGT. This CDR3 comprises 13 residues. Trimming took 5 bases from V and 7 from J, leaving 12 bases between them. This CDR3 reads CASSNSRGQPQHF. The CDR3 coding sequence is TGTGCCAGCAGTAACTCCCGGGGGCAGCCCCAGCATTTT.

This clone was seen just once. This sequence joins TRBV27 and TRBJ2-5; D possibly corresponds to TRBD2 (6 bases). V was pared by 3 bases and J by 5 bases, with 13 bases between. Germline V gene sequence: CDR1 MNHEY, CDR2 SMNVEV (reference sequence). The CDR3 runs to 14 residues. For the CDR3, the DNA is TGTGCCAGCAGTTTCTCGGGCCGGGGGGAGACCCAGTACTTC. Protein: CASSFSGRGETQYF.

The V gene is TRBV19, the J gene TRBJ2-7, with 7 positions matching TRBD1. Germline CDR1 LNHDA, CDR2 SQIVND (reference sequence). V lost 5 bases and J lost 2; bases outside the gene matches: 6. There are 14 residues in the CDR3. For the CDR3, the DNA is TGTGCCAGTAGTCCCGGGACAGCAACCTACGAGCAGTACTTC. Its translation is CASSPGTATYEQYF.

This rearrangement joins TRBV6-5 to TRBJ1-3, with D unresolved. Germline assignment: CDR1 MNHEY and CDR2 SVGAGI. The ends were cut back, 5 bases at V and 0 bases at J, with 11 bases in the middle. This CDR3 has 15 residues. The CDR3 region has the DNA TGTGCCAGCAGTACAGACCGCTACTCTGGAAACACCATATATTTT. Residues: CASSTDRYSGNTIYF.

The gene calls are TRBV9 and TRBJ2-3; 9 bases agree with TRBD1. Unmatched junction bases numbered 7, after V lost 4 bases and J lost 4 bases. The CDR3 is made up of 15 amino acids. The germline gives CDR1 SGDLS, CDR2 YYNGEE. CDR3 in DNA: TGTGCCAGCAGCCGCCGGGACAGGGACTCAGATACGCAGTATTTT. Translating gives CASSRRDRDSDTQYF.

The gene calls are TRBV6-5 and TRBJ1-1; no clear D gene. The CDR3 consists of 16 residues. Deletions cut 0 bases from V and 8 bases from J, with 19 bases between. Germline CDR1 and CDR2: MNHEY and SVGAGI. Here the CDR3 reads CASSYSIGRMNGEAFF. In DNA form, the CDR3 reads TGTGCCAGCAGTTACTCAATTGGACGGATGAACGGGGAAGCTTTCTTT.

The V call is TRBV9, the J call TRBJ2-5, with TRBD1 identical over 9 bases. V was pared by 0 bases and J by 5 bases, with 11 bases of the junction left unmatched. This CDR3 has 17 amino acids. Germline V gene sequence: CDR1 SGDLS, CDR2 YYNGEE. This CDR3 reads CASSVDWDRESRETQYF. The CDR3, as DNA: TGTGCCAGCAGCGTAGATTGGGACAGGGAATCGCGGGAGACCCAGTACTTC.

The CDR3 DNA is TGCAGCGTTGAAGGGGGGTTCGGCACTGAAGCTTTCTTT. This codes for CSVEGGFGTEAFF. This sequence joins TRBV29-1 and TRBJ1-1, with a possible D match to TRBD1 (5 bases). With 1 base removed from V and 4 bases from J, the gap between germline ends came to 10 bases. Germline V lookup: CDR1 SQVTM, CDR2 ANQGSEA. CDR3 size: 13 residues.

This clone was observed a single time. The chain links TRBV6-6 to TRBJ2-7; a possible D gene is TRBD2 (5 bases). Trimming stripped 4 bases from V and 9 bases from J, with 16 bases between. Looked up from germline, CDR1 is MNHNY and CDR2 is SVGAGI (reference sequence). The CDR3 loop spans 13 amino acids. The CDR3 spells CASSFGQPSGQYF. The CDR3, as DNA: TGTGCCAGCAGTTTCGGGCAGCCCAGCGGGCAGTACTTC.

The chain carries TRBV10-1 and TRBJ1-1, with 7 bases identical to TRBD1. The germline V gene encodes CDR1 WNHNN and CDR2 SYGVQD (reference sequence). This CDR3 comprises 15 residues. With 6 bases clipped from V and 3 bases from J, the junction kept 10 bases outside the gene matches. In DNA form, the CDR3 reads TGCGCCAGCAGCCCGACAGGGTCTTATTACACTGAAGCTTTCTTT. Encoded protein: CASSPTGSYYTEAFF.

The CDR3 sequence: CASSESPGQGVRPQHF. CDR3 in DNA: TGTGCCAGCAGTGAATCGCCGGGACAGGGAGTTCGGCCCCAGCATTTT. This sequence joins TRBV2 and TRBJ1-5; 9 bases are shared with TRBD1. V lost 2 bases, J lost 9 bases, and 11 bases stayed unmatched. Germline CDR1 reads SNHLY; CDR2 reads FYNNEI. CDR3 length: 16 residues. The full variable domain, rest sourced from reference TRBV2 and TRBJ1-5, is EPEVTQTPSHQVTQMGQEVILRCVPISNHLYFYWYRQILGQKVEFLVSFYNNEISEKSEIFDDQFSVERPDGSNFTLKIRSTKLEDSAMYFCASSESPGQGVRPQHFGDGTRLSIL.

V usage is TRBV11-2 and J usage is TRBJ2-7, with TRBD1 identical over 10 bases. Germline assignment: CDR1 SGHAT and CDR2 FQNNGV. The CDR3 loop spans 15 amino acids. Trimming at V came to 3 bases and at J to 7 bases, leaving 9 bases not matched to a gene. CDR3 bases: TGTGCCAGCAGCTTCCGGACAGGGGGGTCGGGTGAGCAGTACTTC. It yields the protein CASSFRTGGSGEQYF.

The genes are TRBV7-9 and TRBJ2-1, with 9 bases lining up with TRBD2. Trimming at V came to 5 bases and at J to 6 bases, leaving 11 bases not matched to a gene. The CDR3 covers 16 residues. CDR1 is SEHNR, CDR2 FQNEAQ, per germline (reference sequence). CDR3 in DNA: TGTGCCAGCAGCCCGCCAGGGCGGGAGGGAGGCAATGAGCAGTTCTTC. As protein: CASSPPGREGGNEQFF.

This chain links TRBV7-9 with TRBJ1-3, with D hard to call. Trimming cost V 2 bases and J 3 bases, with 2 bases left between them. Germline CDR1 reads SEHNR; CDR2 reads FQNEAQ (reference sequence). The CDR3 loop spans 12 amino acids. The CDR3, as DNA: TGTGCCAGCAGCTTACTTGGAAACACCATATATTTT. Residues: CASSLLGNTIYF.